The T cell receptor (beta chain) under discussion was sequenced for a study of Graves' ophthalmopathy and Graves' hyperthyroidism. Diagnosis relied on clinical symptoms, serum thyroxine, TRAb, thyroid ultrasound and orbital computed tomography. Study results and caveats: For predicting ophthalmopathy progression, the model had 60% to 71% sensitivity and 72% to 85% specificity. Blood shared most expanded thyroid clonotypes above 0.001 frequency.

V gave up 0 bases and J gave up 8 bases, with 23 bases separating them. The germline CDR1 and CDR2 sequences are SGHRS and YFSETQ. CDR3 size: 17 residues. Note on this clonotype: No antigen is known for it.

The sequenced template was RNA, covering the TCR beta CDR3 region. An opening RT-PCR round employed HTBI primers and preceded a second-round multiplex PCR. TCRdb itself ran the multiplex PCR reads through MiXCR, one entry per CDR3 protein. The data hold a few hundred thousand distinct CDR3 sequences, with 35% to 40% observed a single time. V and J are TRBV5-1 and TRBJ1-2; D possibly corresponds to TRBD1 (6 bases). The sample consisted of peripheral blood or thyroid tissue (not recorded which). The clonotype was recovered from an adult man with Graves' hyperthyroidism. CDR3 sequence: CASSLVQGSFSFLGYTF. Written as DNA, the CDR3 is TGCGCCAGCAGCTTGGTGCAGGGGAGCTTTTCTTTCCTCGGCTACACCTTC.